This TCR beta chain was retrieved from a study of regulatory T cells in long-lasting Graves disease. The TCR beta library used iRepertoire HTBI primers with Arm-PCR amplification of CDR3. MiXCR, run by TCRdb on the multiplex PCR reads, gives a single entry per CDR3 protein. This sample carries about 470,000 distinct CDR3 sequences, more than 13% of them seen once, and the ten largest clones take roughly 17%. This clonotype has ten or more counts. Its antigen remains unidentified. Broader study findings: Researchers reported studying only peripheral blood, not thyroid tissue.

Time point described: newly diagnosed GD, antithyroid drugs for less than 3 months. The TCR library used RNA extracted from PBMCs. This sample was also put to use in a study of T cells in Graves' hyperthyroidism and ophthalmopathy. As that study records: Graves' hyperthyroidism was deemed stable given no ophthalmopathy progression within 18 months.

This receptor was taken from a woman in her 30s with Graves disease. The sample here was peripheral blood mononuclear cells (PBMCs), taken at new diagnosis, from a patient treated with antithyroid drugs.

The CDR3 reads CASKAGGSYNEQFF. The CDR3 nucleotides read TGCGCCAGTAAAGCGGGGGGCTCCTACAATGAGCAGTTCTTC. The chain couples TRBV5-1 to TRBJ2-1, with 9 nucleotides matching TRBD2. Germline V gene sequence: CDR1 SGHRS, CDR2 YFSETQ. With V trimmed by 8 bases and J by 0 bases, 3 bases remained unmatched. The CDR3 runs 14 residues.